This T cell receptor beta chain was recovered during a study of cytomegalovirus exposure and HLA in healthy donors. The PCR employed 60 Vbeta primers together with 13 Jbeta primers. Method: immunoSEQ multiplex PCR; TCRdb's copy keeps in-frame clones and lacks some. The sample records some 130,000 clones, 75% to 85% being singletons. Germline CDR1 and CDR2: LGHNA and YNFKEQ. The CDR3 contains 17 residues. V was clipped by 1 base and J by 5 bases; unmatched bases: 8. The clonotype comes from a man aged 18-30 years in good health and CMV-seronegative. Sequenced material: PBMCs. This chain joins TRBV4-2 and TRBJ2-3, with 11 bases lining up with TRBD2. Here the CDR3 reads CASSQAGTSGGGDTQYF. CDR3 nucleotide sequence: TGTGCCAGCAGCCAAGCCGGGACTAGCGGTGGGGGAGATACGCAGTATTTT.